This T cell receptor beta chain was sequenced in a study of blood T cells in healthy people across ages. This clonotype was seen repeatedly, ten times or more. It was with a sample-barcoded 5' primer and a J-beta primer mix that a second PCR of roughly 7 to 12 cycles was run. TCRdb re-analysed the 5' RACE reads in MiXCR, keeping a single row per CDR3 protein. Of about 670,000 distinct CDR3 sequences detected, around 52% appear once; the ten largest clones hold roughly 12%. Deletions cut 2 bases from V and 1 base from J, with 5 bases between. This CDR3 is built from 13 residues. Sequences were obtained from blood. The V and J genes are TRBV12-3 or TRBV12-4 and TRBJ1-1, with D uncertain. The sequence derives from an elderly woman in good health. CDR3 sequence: CASSLNQNTEAFF. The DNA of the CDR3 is TGTGCCAGCAGTTTAAACCAGAACACTGAAGCTTTCTTT.